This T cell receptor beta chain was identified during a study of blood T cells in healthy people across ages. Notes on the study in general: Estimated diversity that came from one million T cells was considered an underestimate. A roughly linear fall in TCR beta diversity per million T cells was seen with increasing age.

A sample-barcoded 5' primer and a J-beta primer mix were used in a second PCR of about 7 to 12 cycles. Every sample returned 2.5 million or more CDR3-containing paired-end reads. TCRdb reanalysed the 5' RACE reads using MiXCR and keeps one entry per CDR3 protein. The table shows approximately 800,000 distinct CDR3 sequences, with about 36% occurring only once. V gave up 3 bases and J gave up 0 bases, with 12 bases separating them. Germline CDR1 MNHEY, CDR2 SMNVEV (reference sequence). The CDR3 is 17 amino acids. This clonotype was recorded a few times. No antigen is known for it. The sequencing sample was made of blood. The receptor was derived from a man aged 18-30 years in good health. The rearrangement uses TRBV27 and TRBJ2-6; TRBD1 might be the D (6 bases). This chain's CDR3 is CASSFRDNLSGANVLTF. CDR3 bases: TGTGCCAGCAGTTTTAGGGACAACCTCTCTGGGGCCAACGTCCTGACTTTC. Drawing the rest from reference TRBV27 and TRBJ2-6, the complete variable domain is EAQVTQNPRYLITVTGKKLTVTCSQNMNHEYMSWYRQDPGLGLRQIYYSMNVEVTDKGDVPEGYKVSRKEKRNFPLILESPSPNQTSLYFCASSFRDNLSGANVLTFGAGSRLTVL.